The 20 T cell receptor beta chains below all came from one sample that was sequenced in a study of blood T cell repertoires in COVID-19 (dated by TCRdb to 2019 to 2021). Preparation of the library involved the immunoSEQ multiplex PCR assay. TCRdb stores this immuneACCESS table with in-frame sequences only. Part of the clones is absent; in the studies checked, under half of the shortfall reflects unresolved V genes, and no reason is known for the rest. In this sample the table shows more than 300,000 clones, approximately 89% of which occur a single time. Clones ranked in the top ten supply about 10% of the sample. Sequenced input: peripheral blood. These receptors were collected from a woman under 40 with COVID-19, enrolled during active disease.

This clone is a singleton in its sample. The rearrangement links TRBV19 to TRBJ2-2; TRBD1 matches at 7 bases. Germline CDR1 and CDR2: LNHDA and SQIVND (reference sequence). The CDR3 is 15 residues long. Trimming cost V 5 bases and J 5 bases; bases outside gene matches: 8. DNA for the CDR3: TGTGCCAGTAGTCTACAGGGGTTTTCTACCGGGGAGCTGTTTTTT. This sequence encodes CASSLQGFSTGELFF.

The V call is TRBV30, the J call TRBJ1-4; 8 bases fit TRBD1. The germline CDR1 and CDR2 sequences are GTSNPN and SVGIG (reference sequence). With 1 base clipped from V and 1 base from J, the junction kept 5 bases outside the gene matches. CDR3 size: 16 residues. For the CDR3, the DNA is TGTGCCTGGAGTGAGGGGACAGGAGGAACTAATGAAAAACTGTTTTTT. It yields the protein CAWSEGTGGTNEKLFF.

This clone was seen only once. The chain carries TRBV28 and TRBJ2-6; D possibly corresponds to TRBD1 (6 bases). The germline V gene encodes CDR1 MDHEN and CDR2 SYDVKM. The CDR3 consists of 18 residues. V was clipped by 3 bases and J by 0 bases, with 15 bases between them. Written as DNA, the CDR3 is TGTGCCAGCAGTTTGGTATGGGACATGAGCTCTGGGGCCAACGTCCTGACTTTC. Its translation is CASSLVWDMSSGANVLTF.

The sample holds many counts of this clone. Additional DNA sequences in this sample encode the identical CDR3. The rearrangement links TRBV7-9 to TRBJ1-5, with D perhaps TRBD1 (5 bases). The CDR3 has 16 amino acids. Germline V gives CDR1 SEHNR, CDR2 FQNEAQ (reference sequence). The V end was cut by 6 bases, the J end by 0 bases, with 15 bases between. CDR3 nucleotides: TGTGCCAGCAGTACCGGGCGGGGCGGTAGCAATCAGCCCCAGCATTTT. This translates into CASSTGRGGSNQPQHF.

The genes are TRBV9 and TRBJ2-2; D possibly corresponds to TRBD1 (6 bases). Trimming removed 1 base at V and 7 bases at J, with 11 bases between. This CDR3 has 14 residues. Looked up from germline, CDR1 is SGDLS and CDR2 is YYNGEE. CDR3 loop: CASSVQGLGGELFF. The CDR3 DNA follows: TGTGCCAGCAGCGTACAGGGGCTAGGCGGGGAGCTGTTTTTT.

CDR3 in DNA: TGTGCCAGCAGACTCCCAGGGGTTACTCAGCCCCAGCATTTT. It yields the protein CASRLPGVTQPQHF. This sequence joins TRBV28 and TRBJ1-5, with D perhaps TRBD1 (6 bases). V lost 6 bases, J lost 6 bases, and 15 bases lay in between. This CDR3 contains 14 residues. CDR1 and CDR2 (germline): MDHEN, SYDVKM.

The chain is built from TRBV6-5 and TRBJ2-1, with a possible D match to TRBD2 (5 bases). The V and J ends lost 5 bases and 3 bases respectively, with 11 bases between them. The length of the CDR3 is 14 residues. Looked up from germline, CDR1 is MNHEY and CDR2 is SVGAGI. The CDR3 DNA sequence: TGTGCCAGCAGTATCGACTATCGCTACAATGAGCAGTTCTTC. Translated, it gives CASSIDYRYNEQFF.

Comment on this clone: The same CDR3 can be traced to other DNA sequences in this sample. The chain couples TRBV12-3 or TRBV12-4 to TRBJ2-1; D possibly corresponds to TRBD2 (6 bases). This CDR3 is 12 amino acids long. V lost 3 bases and J 7 bases, leaving 7 bases between the germline ends. DNA of the CDR3: TGTGCCAGCAGTTTTGGAGGGAATGAGCAGTTCTTC. This codes for CASSFGGNEQFF.

The gene calls are TRBV12-3 or TRBV12-4 and TRBJ1-5; 8 nucleotides line up with TRBD1. The ends lost 6 bases at V and 7 bases at J; junction bases unmatched: 5. The CDR3 extends over 13 amino acids. The CDR3 nucleotides are TGTGCCAGCAGCCTCGGACAGGGCCAGCCCCAGCATTTT. This translates into CASSLGQGQPQHF.

The V and J genes are TRBV21-1 and TRBJ2-7; no DNA check was done on the table's D call, TRBD1. TRBV21-1 represents a pseudogene. CDR3 length: 14 residues. This CDR3 reads CASKPGVWSYEQYF. DNA for the CDR3: TGTGCCAGCAAGCCAGGCGTCTGGTCCTACGAGCAGTACTTC.

V usage is TRBV28 and J usage is TRBJ1-4, with 7 bases that match TRBD1. This CDR3 has 15 residues. Trimming took 6 bases from V and 8 from J; bases not matched to a gene: 12. From germline, CDR1 is MDHEN and CDR2 SYDVKM. CDR3 residues: CASSTTGAIGEKLFF. The CDR3 DNA reads as TGTGCCAGCAGCACCACAGGGGCGATAGGCGAAAAACTGTTTTTT.

The chain uses TRBV29-1 and TRBJ1-3; D is unresolved. In germline, CDR1 is SQVTM, CDR2 ANQGSEA. The V end lost 4 bases, the J end lost 2 bases, and 6 bases lay between the germline ends. The CDR3 spans 12 residues. CDR3 coding DNA: TGCAGCGTTGGCGGGGCTGGAAACACCATATATTTT. The encoded protein is CSVGGAGNTIYF. Full variable domain (remainder filled in from reference TRBV29-1 and TRBJ1-3): SAVISQKPSRDICQRGTSLTIQCQVDSQVTMMFWYRQQPGQSLTLIATANQGSEATYESGFVIDKFPISRPNLTFSTLTVSNMSPEDSSIYLCSVGGAGNTIYFGEGSWLTVV.

The chain combines TRBV3-1 (or the pseudogene TRBV3-2) with TRBJ1-1, with D perhaps TRBD1 (5 bases). Germline V gene sequence: CDR1 LGHDT, CDR2 YNNKEL (reference sequence). This CDR3 is 17 amino acids long. V gave up 1 base and J gave up 1 base, with 16 bases separating them. The CDR3 is CASSQGRGVVANTEAFF. CDR3 nucleotide sequence: TGTGCCAGCAGCCAAGGGCGGGGGGTTGTTGCGAACACTGAAGCTTTCTTT.

This clone came up a few times. The J gene is TRBJ2-1, the V gene TRBV11-3, with 10 bases matching TRBD2. The V segment lost 5 bases and the J segment 9 bases; nucleotides outside the gene matches: 4. The germline V gene encodes CDR1 SGHNT and CDR2 YENEEA. The CDR3 has 13 residues. CDR3 DNA: TGTGCCAGCAGCCGCCTAGCGGGAGCTGAGCAGTTCTTC. Protein sequence: CASSRLAGAEQFF.

This chain links TRBV3-1 (or the pseudogene TRBV3-2) with TRBJ1-2; D is uncertain. From germline, CDR1 is LGHDT and CDR2 YNNKEL (reference sequence). Trimming removed 5 bases from V and 4 bases from J, with 14 bases in between. The CDR3 length is 14 residues. As DNA, the CDR3 is TGTGCCAGCAGCTTCGACGGACTAGGCTATGGCTACACCTTC. Its translation: CASSFDGLGYGYTF.

The chain uses TRBV6-2 or TRBV6-3 and TRBJ2-1; 10 nucleotides match TRBD2. V shed 4 bases and J 3 bases; nucleotides not matched to a gene: 6. Germline CDR1 reads MNHEY; CDR2 reads SVGEGT. The CDR3 has 16 residues. The CDR3 loop is CASSSPAGGYYNEQFF. The CDR3 region has the DNA TGTGCCAGCAGTTCCCCAGCGGGAGGGTACTACAATGAGCAGTTCTTC.

The CDR3 nucleotides are TGTGCCAGCAGCTACGGACAGGGCCTGGGCACAGATACGCAGTATTTT. Translation: CASSYGQGLGTDTQYF. The chain has TRBV7-9 and TRBJ2-3; 8 positions agree with TRBD1. Germline V gene data show CDR1 as SEHNR and CDR2 as FQNEAQ (reference sequence). The CDR3 length is 16 residues. The junction had 7 bases not matched to a gene; V was cut back by 4 bases and J by 1 base.

J is TRBJ2-7 and V is TRBV2; TRBD1 matches 7 bases. CDR3 size: 12 residues. Germline assignment: CDR1 SNHLY and CDR2 FYNNEI. The V and J ends lost 8 bases and 3 bases, in that order; junction bases with no gene match: 4. The CDR3 region is CASRQGVYEQYF. CDR3 DNA: TGTGCCAGCCGACAGGGCGTCTACGAGCAGTACTTC.

The chain carries TRBV5-4 and TRBJ2-1; 10 bases agree with TRBD2. CDR3 length equals 15 residues. Looked up from germline, CDR1 is SGHNT and CDR2 is YYREEE (reference sequence). V was pared by 1 base and J by 5 bases, with 3 bases of the junction left unmatched. The CDR3, as DNA: TGTGCCAGCAGCTTGCGGCTAGCGGGAGACAATGAGCAGTTCTTC. It codes for CASSLRLAGDNEQFF.

CDR3 nucleotide sequence: TGTGCCAGCAGTTACTCGAGCAGGGCAGGTGAGCAGTACTTC. Protein: CASSYSSRAGEQYF. J is TRBJ2-7 and V is TRBV6-5; tentative D call: TRBD1 (5 bases). Germline loops: CDR1 MNHEY, CDR2 SVGAGI. The ends were cut back, 0 bases at V and 7 bases at J, with 13 bases in the middle. The CDR3 runs to 14 residues.